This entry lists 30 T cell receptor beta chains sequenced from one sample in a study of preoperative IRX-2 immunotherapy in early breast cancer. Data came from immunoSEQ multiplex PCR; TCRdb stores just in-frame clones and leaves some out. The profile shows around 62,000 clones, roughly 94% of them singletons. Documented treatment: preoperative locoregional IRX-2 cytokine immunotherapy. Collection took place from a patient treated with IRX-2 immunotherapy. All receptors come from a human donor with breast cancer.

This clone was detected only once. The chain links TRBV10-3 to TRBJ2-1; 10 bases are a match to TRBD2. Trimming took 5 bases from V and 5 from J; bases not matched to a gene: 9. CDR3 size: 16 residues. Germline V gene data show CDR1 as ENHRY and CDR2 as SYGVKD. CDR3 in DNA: TGTGCCATCAGTCATCAGCGGGGGGGACGGGACAATGAGCAGTTCTTC. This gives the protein CAISHQRGGRDNEQFF.

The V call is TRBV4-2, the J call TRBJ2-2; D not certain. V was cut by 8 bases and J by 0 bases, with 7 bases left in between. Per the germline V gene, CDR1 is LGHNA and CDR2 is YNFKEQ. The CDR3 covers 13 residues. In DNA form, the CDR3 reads TGTGCCAGCTTGCCAGCGAACACCGGGGAGCTGTTTTTT. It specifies CASLPANTGELFF.

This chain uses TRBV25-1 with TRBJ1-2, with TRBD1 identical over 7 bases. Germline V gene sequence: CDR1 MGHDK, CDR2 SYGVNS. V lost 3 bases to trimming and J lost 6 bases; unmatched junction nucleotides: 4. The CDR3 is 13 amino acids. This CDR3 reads CASSDLDRHGYTF. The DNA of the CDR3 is TGTGCCAGCAGTGATTTGGACAGGCATGGCTACACCTTC.

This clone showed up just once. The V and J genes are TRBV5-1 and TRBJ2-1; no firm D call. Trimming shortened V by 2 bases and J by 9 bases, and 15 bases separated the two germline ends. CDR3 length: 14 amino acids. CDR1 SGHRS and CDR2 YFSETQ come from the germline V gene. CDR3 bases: TGCGCCAGCAGCTTAAATCGGGTGTGGGGTGAGCAGTTCTTC. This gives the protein CASSLNRVWGEQFF.

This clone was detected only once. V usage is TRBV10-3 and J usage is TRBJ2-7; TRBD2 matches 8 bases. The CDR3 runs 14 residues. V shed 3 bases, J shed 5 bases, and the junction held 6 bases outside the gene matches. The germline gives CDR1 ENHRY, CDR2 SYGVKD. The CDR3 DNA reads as TGTGCCATCAGTGAAAGCGGGAGAAGCCACGAGCAGTACTTC. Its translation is CAISESGRSHEQYF.

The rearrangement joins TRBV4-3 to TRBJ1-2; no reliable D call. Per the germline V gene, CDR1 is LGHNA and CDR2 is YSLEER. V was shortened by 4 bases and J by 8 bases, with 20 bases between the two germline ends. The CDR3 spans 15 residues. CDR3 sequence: CASSLGILRTWGYTF. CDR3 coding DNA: TGCGCCAGCAGCCTGGGTATTTTACGGACGTGGGGCTACACCTTC.

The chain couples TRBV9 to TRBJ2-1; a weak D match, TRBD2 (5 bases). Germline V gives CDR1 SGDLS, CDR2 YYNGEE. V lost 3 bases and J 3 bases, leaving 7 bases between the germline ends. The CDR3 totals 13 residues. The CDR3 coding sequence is TGTGCCAGCAGCGCCGGACTCTACAATGAGCAGTTCTTC. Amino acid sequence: CASSAGLYNEQFF.

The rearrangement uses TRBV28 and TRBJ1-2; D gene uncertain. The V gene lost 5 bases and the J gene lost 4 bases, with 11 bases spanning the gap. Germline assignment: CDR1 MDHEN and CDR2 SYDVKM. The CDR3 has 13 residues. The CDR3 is CASSPGKTYGYTF. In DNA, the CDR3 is TGTGCCAGCAGTCCCGGGAAGACCTATGGCTACACCTTC.

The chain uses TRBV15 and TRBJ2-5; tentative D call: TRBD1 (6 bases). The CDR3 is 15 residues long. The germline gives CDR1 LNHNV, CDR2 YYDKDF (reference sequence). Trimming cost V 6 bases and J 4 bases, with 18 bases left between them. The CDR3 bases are TGTGCCACCAGAGACCTGGGGCAGGGGAGAGAGACCCAGTACTTC. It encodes CATRDLGQGRETQYF.

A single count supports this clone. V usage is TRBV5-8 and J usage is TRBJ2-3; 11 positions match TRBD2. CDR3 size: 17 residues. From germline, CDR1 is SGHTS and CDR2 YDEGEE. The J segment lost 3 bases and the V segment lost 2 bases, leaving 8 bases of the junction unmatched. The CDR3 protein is CASSFQGLAGGTDTQYF. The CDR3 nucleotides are TGTGCCAGCAGCTTCCAAGGGCTAGCGGGAGGAACAGATACGCAGTATTTT.

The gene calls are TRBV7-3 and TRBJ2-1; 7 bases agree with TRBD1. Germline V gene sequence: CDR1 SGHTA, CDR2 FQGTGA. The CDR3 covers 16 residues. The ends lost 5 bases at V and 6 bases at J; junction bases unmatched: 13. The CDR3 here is CASSRQTGLPVNEQFF. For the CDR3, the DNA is TGTGCCAGCAGCCGCCAGACAGGGCTGCCGGTCAATGAGCAGTTCTTC.

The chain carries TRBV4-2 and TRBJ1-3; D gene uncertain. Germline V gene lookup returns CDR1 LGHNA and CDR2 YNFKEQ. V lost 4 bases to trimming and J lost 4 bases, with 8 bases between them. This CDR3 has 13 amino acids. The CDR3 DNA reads TGTGCCAGCAGCCCTCGGACCGGAAACACCATATATTTT. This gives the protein CASSPRTGNTIYF.

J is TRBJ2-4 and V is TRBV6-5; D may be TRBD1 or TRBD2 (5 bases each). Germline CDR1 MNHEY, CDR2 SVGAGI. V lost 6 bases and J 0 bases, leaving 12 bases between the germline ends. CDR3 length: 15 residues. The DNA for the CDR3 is TGTGCCAGCAGCCGGGACCTACTAGCCAAAAACATTCAGTACTTC. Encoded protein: CASSRDLLAKNIQYF.

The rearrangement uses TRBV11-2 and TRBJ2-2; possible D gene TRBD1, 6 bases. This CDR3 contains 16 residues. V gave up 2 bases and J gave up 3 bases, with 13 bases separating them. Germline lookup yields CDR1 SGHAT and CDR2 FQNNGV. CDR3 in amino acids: CASSLWFEGDTGELFF. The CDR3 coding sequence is TGTGCCAGCAGCTTATGGTTCGAGGGGGACACCGGGGAGCTGTTTTTT.

This chain's CDR3 is CASSTALGLADTDTQYF. The CDR3 nucleotides read TGTGCCAGCAGTACCGCTCTGGGACTAGCGGACACAGATACGCAGTATTTT. The chain combines TRBV28 with TRBJ2-3; 11 bases fit TRBD2. This CDR3 has 17 amino acids. The junction had 9 bases not matched to a gene; V was cut back by 5 bases and J by 2 bases. Germline assignment: CDR1 MDHEN and CDR2 SYDVKM. Filled out from reference TRBV28 and TRBJ2-3, the complete variable domain reads DVKVTQSSRYLVKRTGEKVFLECVQDMDHENMFWYRQDPGLGLRLIYFSYDVKMKEKGDIPEGYSVSREKKERFSLILESASTNQTSMYLCASSTALGLADTDTQYFGPGTRLTVL.

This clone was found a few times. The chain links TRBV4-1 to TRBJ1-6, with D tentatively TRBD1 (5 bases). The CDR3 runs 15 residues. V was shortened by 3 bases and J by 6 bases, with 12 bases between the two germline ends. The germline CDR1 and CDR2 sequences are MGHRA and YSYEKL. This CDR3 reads CASSQDDRINSPLHF. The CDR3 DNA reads TGCGCCAGCAGCCAGGACGACAGAATTAATTCACCCCTCCACTTT.

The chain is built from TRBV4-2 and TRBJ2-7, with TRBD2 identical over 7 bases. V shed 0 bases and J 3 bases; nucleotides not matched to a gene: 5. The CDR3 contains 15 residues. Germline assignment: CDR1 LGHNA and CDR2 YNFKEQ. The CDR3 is CASSQDPAGVYEQYF. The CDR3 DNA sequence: TGTGCCAGCAGCCAAGACCCCGCGGGAGTCTACGAGCAGTACTTC.

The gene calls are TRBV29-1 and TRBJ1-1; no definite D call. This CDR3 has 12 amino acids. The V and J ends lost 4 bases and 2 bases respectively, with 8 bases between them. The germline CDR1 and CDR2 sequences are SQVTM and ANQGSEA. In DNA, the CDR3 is TGCAGCGTTGGGGTCCCTAACACTGAAGCTTTCTTT. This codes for CSVGVPNTEAFF.

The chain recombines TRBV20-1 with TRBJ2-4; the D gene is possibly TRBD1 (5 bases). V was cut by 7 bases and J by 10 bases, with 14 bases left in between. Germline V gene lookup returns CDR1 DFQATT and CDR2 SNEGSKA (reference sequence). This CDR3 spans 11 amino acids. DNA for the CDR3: TGCAGTGTCAACAGGCTAGAGATTCAGTACTTC. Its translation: CSVNRLEIQYF.

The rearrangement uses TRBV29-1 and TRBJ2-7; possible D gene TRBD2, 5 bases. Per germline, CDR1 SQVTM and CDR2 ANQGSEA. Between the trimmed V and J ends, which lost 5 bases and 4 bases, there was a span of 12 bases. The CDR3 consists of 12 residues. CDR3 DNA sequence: TGCAGCGTTCTCGTCGAGGGATACGAGCAGTACTTC. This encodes CSVLVEGYEQYF.

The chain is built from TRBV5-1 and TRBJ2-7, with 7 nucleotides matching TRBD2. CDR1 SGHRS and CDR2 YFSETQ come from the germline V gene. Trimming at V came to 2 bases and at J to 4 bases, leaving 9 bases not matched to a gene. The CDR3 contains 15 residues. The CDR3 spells CASSLTTSAGYEQYF. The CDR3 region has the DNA TGCGCCAGCAGCTTAACTACTAGCGCGGGGTACGAGCAGTACTTC.

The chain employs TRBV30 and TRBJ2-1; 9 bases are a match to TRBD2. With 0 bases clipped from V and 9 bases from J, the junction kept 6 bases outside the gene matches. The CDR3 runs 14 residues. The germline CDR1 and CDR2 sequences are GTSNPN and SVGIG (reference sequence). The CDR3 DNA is TGTGCCTGGAGTGTAGGCGGGGGGGCGGTTGAGCAGTTCTTC. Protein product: CAWSVGGGAVEQFF.

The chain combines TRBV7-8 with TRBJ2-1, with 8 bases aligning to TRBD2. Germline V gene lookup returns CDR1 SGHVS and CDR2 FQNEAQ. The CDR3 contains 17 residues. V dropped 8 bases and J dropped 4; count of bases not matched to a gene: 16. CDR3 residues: CASGYRRAGEGYNEQFF. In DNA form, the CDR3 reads TGTGCCAGCGGATATCGGAGAGCGGGAGAAGGGTACAATGAGCAGTTCTTC.

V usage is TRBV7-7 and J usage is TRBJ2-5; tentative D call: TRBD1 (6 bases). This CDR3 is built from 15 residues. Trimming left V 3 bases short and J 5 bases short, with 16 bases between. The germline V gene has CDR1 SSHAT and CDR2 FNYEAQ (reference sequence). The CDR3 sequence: CASSLSQGKRETQYF. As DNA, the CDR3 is TGTGCCAGCAGCTTGAGTCAGGGGAAGAGGGAGACCCAGTACTTC.

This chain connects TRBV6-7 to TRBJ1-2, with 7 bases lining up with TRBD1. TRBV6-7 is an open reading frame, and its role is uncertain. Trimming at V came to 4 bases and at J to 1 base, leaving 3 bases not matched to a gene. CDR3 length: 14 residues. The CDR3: CASSWGQLNYGYTF. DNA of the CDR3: TGTGCCAGCAGTTGGGGACAGCTTAACTATGGCTACACCTTC.

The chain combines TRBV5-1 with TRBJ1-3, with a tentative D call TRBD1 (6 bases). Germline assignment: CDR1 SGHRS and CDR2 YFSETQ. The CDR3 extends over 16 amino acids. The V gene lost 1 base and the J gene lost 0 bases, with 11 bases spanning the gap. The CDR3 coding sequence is TGCGCCAGCAGCTTGACAGGGTCCATCTCTGGAAACACCATATATTTT. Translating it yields CASSLTGSISGNTIYF. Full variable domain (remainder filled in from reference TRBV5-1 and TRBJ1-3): KAGVTQTPRYLIKTRGQQVTLSCSPISGHRSVSWYQQTPGQGLQFLFEYFSETQRNKGNFPGRFSGRQFSNSRSEMNVSTLELGDSALYLCASSLTGSISGNTIYFGEGSWLTVV.

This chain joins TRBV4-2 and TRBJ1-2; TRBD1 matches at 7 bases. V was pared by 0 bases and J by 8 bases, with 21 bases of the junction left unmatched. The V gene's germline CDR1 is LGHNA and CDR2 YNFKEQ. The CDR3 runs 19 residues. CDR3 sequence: CASSQDAKVVHRGAWGYTF. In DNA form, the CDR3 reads TGTGCCAGCAGCCAAGACGCTAAGGTGGTCCACAGGGGAGCGTGGGGCTACACCTTC.

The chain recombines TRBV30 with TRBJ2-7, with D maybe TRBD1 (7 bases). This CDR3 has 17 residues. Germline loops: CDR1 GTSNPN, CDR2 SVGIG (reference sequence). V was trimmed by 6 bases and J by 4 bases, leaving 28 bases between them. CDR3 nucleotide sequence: TGTGCCTGTCACCGGACAGGCCAAGGAGGGTCTGGGTACGAGCAGTACTTC. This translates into CACHRTGQGGSGYEQYF.

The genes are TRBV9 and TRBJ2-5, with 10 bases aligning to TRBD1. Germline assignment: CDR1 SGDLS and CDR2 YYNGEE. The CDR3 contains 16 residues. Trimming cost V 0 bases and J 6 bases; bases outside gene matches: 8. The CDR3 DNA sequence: TGTGCCAGCAGCGTAGACACCGGGACAGGGGTGAAGACCCAGTACTTC. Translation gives CASSVDTGTGVKTQYF.

CDR3 sequence: CASSLQGNSYNEQFF. CDR3 DNA: TGCGCCAGCAGCCTACAGGGGAACTCCTACAATGAGCAGTTCTTC. The chain joins TRBV4-1 to TRBJ2-1, with 7 bases matching TRBD1. The CDR3 runs 15 residues. Germline V gene lookup returns CDR1 MGHRA and CDR2 YSYEKL. J lost 0 bases, V lost 4 bases, and 3 bases had no gene match.